Each of the 10 T cell receptor beta chains below was sequenced from the same sample in a study of T cell responses to AZD1222 COVID-19 vaccine. Sequencing used immunoSEQ multiplex PCR; TCRdb keeps in-frame clones, though not all of them. The sample has 92,000 or so clones, approximately 90% seen once. The material was peripheral blood, obtained on day 0 of AZD1222 vaccination. These receptors originate from an adult in good health.

The rearrangement uses TRBV30 and TRBJ1-2, with unresolved D. V shed 0 bases and J shed 7 bases, with 12 bases lying between them. The CDR3 contains 13 residues. The germline V gene encodes CDR1 GTSNPN and CDR2 SVGIG (reference sequence). The DNA for the CDR3 is TGTGCCTGGAGTGTTTATGGAGTTTCTGGCTACACCTTC. It yields the protein CAWSVYGVSGYTF. The entire variable domain, with the rest obtained from reference TRBV30 and TRBJ1-2, is as follows: SQTIHQWPATLVQPVGSPLSLECTVEGTSNPNLYWYRQAAGRGLQLLFYSVGIGQISSEVPQNLSASRPQDRQFILSSKKLLLSDSGFYLCAWSVYGVSGYTFGSGTRLTVV.

In nucleotides, the CDR3 is TGCGCCAGCAGCTTGGGGTCTTCCGGCACAGATACGCAGTATTTT. This codes for CASSLGSSGTDTQYF. This rearrangement joins TRBV5-1 to TRBJ2-3; no firm D call. Germline assignment: CDR1 SGHRS and CDR2 YFSETQ. With 0 bases removed from V and 1 base from J, the gap between germline ends came to 9 bases. CDR3 length: 15 amino acids. Using reference TRBV5-1 and TRBJ2-3 for the parts outside the CDR3, the full variable domain is KAGVTQTPRYLIKTRGQQVTLSCSPISGHRSVSWYQQTPGQGLQFLFEYFSETQRNKGNFPGRFSGRQFSNSRSEMNVSTLELGDSALYLCASSLGSSGTDTQYFGPGTRLTVL.

This clone was seen a few times. V gene TRBV5-1 combines with J gene TRBJ1-4; no firm D call. CDR1 is SGHRS and CDR2 is YFSETQ in the germline V gene. V lost 0 bases to trimming and J lost 8 bases, with 11 bases between them. This CDR3 has 14 amino acids. CDR3 in DNA: TGCGCCAGCAGCTTGGGTGGGTTAGGGGAAAAACTGTTTTTT. Translation: CASSLGGLGEKLFF.

The rearrangement joins TRBV10-2 to TRBJ2-2; maybe TRBD2 (6 bases). This CDR3 has 15 amino acids. From germline, CDR1 is WSHSY and CDR2 SAAADI. Between the trimmed V and J ends, which lost 10 bases and 5 bases, there was a span of 20 bases. As DNA, the CDR3 is TGCGCCACCCACCCGGAGCGGGCTCATACCGGGGAGCTGTTTTTT. Its translation is CATHPERAHTGELFF.

CDR3 DNA sequence: TGTGCCAGCAGCCAAGATTGGCGGGGGGAGACCCAGTACTTC. Its protein is CASSQDWRGETQYF. V and J are TRBV4-2 and TRBJ2-5, with 7 bases aligning to TRBD2. The CDR3 sequence is 14 residues long. The V segment lost 0 bases and the J segment 5 bases; nucleotides outside the gene matches: 3. The germline CDR1 and CDR2 sequences are LGHNA and YNFKEQ.

This sequence joins TRBV6-5 and TRBJ2-3, with 12 bases identical to TRBD2. The CDR3 has 14 residues. V lost 5 bases, J lost 3 bases, and 0 bases stayed unmatched. The germline V gene has CDR1 MNHEY and CDR2 SVGAGI. In nucleotides, the CDR3 is TGTGCCAGCAGTCTAGCGGGGGGGACAGATACGCAGTATTTT. Translating gives CASSLAGGTDTQYF.

This rearrangement joins TRBV2 to TRBJ2-3; the D is unclear. This CDR3 contains 14 residues. V was shortened by 1 base and J by 2 bases, with 7 bases between the two germline ends. The germline gives CDR1 SNHLY, CDR2 FYNNEI. The CDR3 loop is CASSEVVYTDTQYF. CDR3 nucleotide sequence: TGTGCCAGCAGTGAAGTGGTTTACACAGATACGCAGTATTTT.

The J gene is TRBJ2-1, the V gene TRBV24-1, with D tentatively TRBD1 (6 bases). The ends were cut back, 4 bases at V and 3 bases at J, with 6 bases in the middle. Germline values: CDR1 KGHDR, CDR2 SFDVKD. The CDR3 extends over 13 amino acids. The CDR3 here is CATSEDSYNEQFF. In nucleotides, the CDR3 is TGTGCCACCAGTGAGGACAGCTACAATGAGCAGTTCTTC.

The CDR3 region has the DNA TGTGCCAGCAGTTTATCCGCAGATACGCAGTATTTT. Protein product: CASSLSADTQYF. This chain links TRBV28 with TRBJ2-3; D remains unclear. Looked up from germline, CDR1 is MDHEN and CDR2 is SYDVKM. V lost 1 base to trimming and J lost 4 bases, with 3 bases between them. The CDR3 has 12 residues.

This chain links TRBV3-1 (or the pseudogene TRBV3-2) with TRBJ1-2; TRBD1 matches 8 bases. The CDR3 is 15 amino acids. The germline V gene encodes CDR1 LGHDT and CDR2 YNNKEL (reference sequence). Trimming cost V 0 bases and J 8 bases; bases outside gene matches: 8. The CDR3 reads CASSQETSGGWGYTF. The CDR3 coding sequence is TGTGCCAGCAGCCAAGAGACATCAGGGGGCTGGGGCTACACCTTC.